This T cell receptor (beta chain) was recorded in a study of vaccination effects on CD4 cells after COVID-19. Across the study: Before any sequencing was done, the ViraFEST assay used viral peptide pools to expand antigen-specific CD4+ T cells. With around 10 ug/ml peptides and roughly 9.4 IU/ml IL-2, fewer than 2.5 million PBMC per well were cultured. Broader study findings: Marked clonal contraction of both clone types appeared late after vaccination.

About this clone: Its matching antigen is unknown. The sample carries other DNA sequences with the same CDR3.

The CDR3 sequence is 13 residues long. Germline V gene sequence: CDR1 KGHSH, CDR2 LQKENI. The V gene lost 1 base and the J gene lost 6 bases, with 7 bases spanning the gap. Method: immunoSEQ multiplex PCR; TCRdb's copy keeps in-frame clones and lacks some. The profile shows tens of thousands of clones, less than 80% of them singletons. CD4+ T cells were isolated after about eleven days of culture. The vaccine given was either BNT162b2 or mRNA-1273, in two doses. The vaccine recipients had no prior SARS-CoV-2 infection, with negative nucleocapsid antibodies. This chain links TRBV18 with TRBJ2-1; weak D call: TRBD1 (5 bases). The sequencing here drew on CD4+ T cells from PBMCs cultured without peptide, taken after COVID-19 vaccination. The source of this sequence is a human donor who received a COVID-19 vaccine. CDR3 amino acids: CASSPQGSNEQFF. In nucleotides, the CDR3 is TGTGCCAGCTCACCACAGGGGTCCAATGAGCAGTTCTTC.